This is a list of T cell receptor beta chains from one sample in a study of cytomegalovirus exposure and HLA in healthy donors. Using immunoSEQ multiplex PCR, the repertoire was profiled, and TCRdb retains in-frame clones only, with some absent. The sample includes approximately 100,000 clones, 88% seen only once; the top ten take 1.5% to 2%. Sequenced sample: PBMCs. The receptor source for this set is a woman aged 18-35 years in good health and CMV-seropositive. CDR3s include the opening cysteine and the closing phenylalanine or tryptophan. D genes are given only for firm matches. Rows give clone size only sometimes, using once, few, many, or a class for an expanded clone.

>TRBV18|TRBJ2-7|.|.
CASSNGAVTYEQYF
TGTGCCAGCTCGAATGGGGCAGTGACCTACGAGCAGTACTTC
>TRBV9|TRBJ1-1|.|TRBD1
CASSAGTGGYTEAFF
TGTGCCAGCAGCGCGGGGACAGGGGGCTACACTGAAGCTTTCTTT
>TRBV27|TRBJ2-7|once|TRBD1
CASSSGQGKDEQYF
TGTGCCAGCAGTTCGGGACAGGGCAAAGACGAGCAGTACTTC
>TRBV20-1|TRBJ1-2|.|.
CSATYRNGYTF
TGCAGTGCAACATACAGGAATGGCTACACCTTC
>TRBV29-1|TRBJ1-1|.|.
CSVERQNTEAFF
TGCAGCGTTGAACGACAGAACACTGAAGCTTTCTTT
>TRBV7-9|TRBJ1-2|.|TRBD1
CASSPRDRGLGYTF
TGTGCCAGCAGCCCAAGGGACAGGGGTCTTGGCTACACCTTC
>TRBV15|TRBJ1-6|.|.
CATSRDLKEVGSPLHF
TGTGCCACCAGCAGAGATCTTAAGGAGGTTGGCTCACCCCTCCACTTT
>TRBV7-8|TRBJ2-7|.|TRBD1
CASSWGQGSHEQYF
TGTGCCAGCAGCTGGGGACAGGGATCTCACGAGCAGTACTTC
>TRBV5-8|TRBJ1-2|.|.
CASSSTDIYGYTF
TGTGCCAGCAGCTCGACAGATATCTATGGCTACACCTTC
>TRBV7-2|TRBJ2-5|once|.
CASSQNYRIETQYF
TGTGCCAGCAGCCAGAATTACAGGATCGAGACCCAGTACTTC
>TRBV6-4|TRBJ2-2|few|TRBD1
CASSGTGTGELFF
TGTGCCAGCAGCGGGACAGGGACCGGGGAGCTGTTTTTT
>TRBV19|TRBJ2-5|.|.
CASSIAAGQLETQYF
TGTGCCAGTAGTATAGCGGCAGGACAACTAGAGACCCAGTACTTC
>TRBV5-6|TRBJ2-5|.|.
CASSLFGGQETQYF
TGTGCCAGCAGCCTCTTCGGAGGCCAAGAGACCCAGTACTTC
>TRBV4-1|TRBJ2-5|.|.
CASSQAIPGGFQETQYF
TGCGCCAGCAGCCAAGCCATACCAGGGGGGTTCCAAGAGACCCAGTACTTC
>TRBV6-5|TRBJ1-3|.|TRBD1
CASTLSLGGGNTIYF
TGTGCCAGCACCCTATCCTTAGGGGGCGGAAACACCATATATTTT
>TRBV7-9|TRBJ1-1|.|TRBD1
CASSRERDRRTRDTEAFF
TGTGCCAGCAGCCGCGAGCGGGACAGGAGAACCAGGGACACTGAAGCTTTCTTT
>TRBV28|TRBJ1-5|.|.
CASSFRGFNQPQHF
TGTGCCAGCAGTTTTAGAGGGTTCAATCAGCCCCAGCATTTT
>TRBV2|TRBJ2-5|.|TRBD2
CASDTSGGIQETQYF
TGTGCCAGTGACACTAGCGGGGGGATTCAAGAGACCCAGTACTTC
>TRBV28|TRBJ1-6|.|.
CASSLDRSPLHF
TGTGCCAGCAGCCTTGACAGGTCACCCCTCCACTTT
>TRBV6-5|TRBJ1-2|once|.
CASRHPGGKFYGYTF
TGTGCCAGCAGGCACCCGGGAGGAAAATTCTATGGCTACACCTTC
>TRBV27|TRBJ2-5|.|.
CASSLTPSQVGQETQYF
TGTGCCAGCAGTTTAACTCCTTCACAGGTCGGCCAAGAGACCCAGTACTTC
>TRBV6-5|TRBJ2-6|once|TRBD1
CASSYSGTAGANVLTF
TGTGCCAGCAGTTACTCGGGGACAGCTGGGGCCAACGTCCTGACTTTC
>TRBV6-5|TRBJ1-2|.|TRBD1
CASSITGTGVYGYTF
TGTGCCAGCAGCATTACCGGGACAGGGGTCTATGGCTACACCTTC
>TRBV5-1|TRBJ1-3|.|.
CASSPLPAGAGNTIYF
TGCGCCAGCAGCCCCCTCCCAGCGGGGGCTGGAAACACCATATATTTT
>TRBV14|TRBJ2-7|.|TRBD1
CASSQAGTALREQYF
TGTGCCAGCAGCCAAGCCGGGACAGCTCTGAGAGAGCAGTACTTC
>TRBV7-2|TRBJ1-6|.|.
CASSLVSGTTLGSPLHF
TGTGCCAGCAGCTTAGTTTCGGGGACAACCCTTGGGTCACCCCTCCACTTT
>TRBV7-2|TRBJ2-1|.|TRBD1
CASSPGTGYNEQFF
TGTGCCAGCAGCCCAGGGACAGGATACAATGAGCAGTTCTTC
>TRBV27|TRBJ2-4|.|.
CASSSGVGVGIQYF
TGTGCCAGCAGTTCTGGGGTAGGGGTCGGCATTCAGTACTTC
>TRBV6-4|TRBJ2-2|once|.
CASSEGGGTGELFF
TGTGCCAGCAGTGAAGGGGGTGGAACCGGGGAGCTGTTTTTT
>TRBV28|TRBJ1-2|few|TRBD1
CASRRGTDGYTF
TGTGCCAGCAGAAGAGGGACAGATGGCTACACCTTC
>TRBV11-2|TRBJ1-1|.|.
CASSLGIRSAEAFF
TGTGCCAGCAGCTTAGGGATTCGGAGCGCTGAAGCTTTCTTT
>TRBV6-5|TRBJ2-3|once|TRBD1
CASSYKGQGEDTQYF
TGTGCCAGCAGTTACAAAGGACAGGGAGAAGATACGCAGTATTTT
>TRBV28|TRBJ2-3|.|.
CASTPRTDTQYF
TGTGCCAGCACCCCTCGGACAGATACGCAGTATTTT
>TRBV28|TRBJ1-5|.|TRBD1
CASSRLTGVGFNQPQHF
TGTGCCAGCAGCCGCCTGACAGGGGTAGGGTTCAATCAGCCCCAGCATTTT
>TRBV11-2|TRBJ1-1|.|.
CASSLAGLTEAFF
TGTGCCAGCAGCTTAGCAGGGCTGACTGAAGCTTTCTTT
>TRBV9|TRBJ2-3|.|.
CASSVVGGANTDTQYF
TGTGCCAGCAGCGTAGTAGGGGGGGCAAACACAGATACGCAGTATTTT
>TRBV13|TRBJ2-7|few|.
CASSSRSEQYF
TGTGCCAGCAGCTCCCGGAGCGAGCAGTACTTC
>TRBV28|TRBJ1-2|.|.
CASRGPLLGYTF
TGTGCCAGCAGGGGGCCCCTCTTGGGCTACACCTTC
>TRBV7-9|TRBJ2-1|.|.
CASSTRVLHEQFF
TGTGCCAGCAGCACCAGGGTTCTACATGAGCAGTTCTTC
>TRBV2|TRBJ1-1|.|.
CASRLREGNTEAFF
TGTGCCAGCAGGCTCAGGGAGGGGAACACTGAAGCTTTCTTT
>TRBV6-1|TRBJ2-7|.|.
CASSERPGPQYF
TGTGCCAGCAGTGAAAGACCAGGCCCGCAGTACTTC
>TRBV29-1|TRBJ2-7|.|.
CSVDSGAGYEQYF
TGCAGCGTTGATTCTGGGGCGGGGTACGAGCAGTACTTC
>TRBV7-2|TRBJ2-5|.|TRBD2
CASSLTGQAGGQETQYF
TGTGCCAGCAGCTTAACGGGCCAAGCGGGGGGGCAAGAGACCCAGTACTTC
>TRBV6-5|TRBJ2-2|.|TRBD1
CASSFEKDRGGGELFF
TGTGCCAGCAGTTTCGAAAAAGACAGGGGGGGCGGGGAGCTGTTTTTT